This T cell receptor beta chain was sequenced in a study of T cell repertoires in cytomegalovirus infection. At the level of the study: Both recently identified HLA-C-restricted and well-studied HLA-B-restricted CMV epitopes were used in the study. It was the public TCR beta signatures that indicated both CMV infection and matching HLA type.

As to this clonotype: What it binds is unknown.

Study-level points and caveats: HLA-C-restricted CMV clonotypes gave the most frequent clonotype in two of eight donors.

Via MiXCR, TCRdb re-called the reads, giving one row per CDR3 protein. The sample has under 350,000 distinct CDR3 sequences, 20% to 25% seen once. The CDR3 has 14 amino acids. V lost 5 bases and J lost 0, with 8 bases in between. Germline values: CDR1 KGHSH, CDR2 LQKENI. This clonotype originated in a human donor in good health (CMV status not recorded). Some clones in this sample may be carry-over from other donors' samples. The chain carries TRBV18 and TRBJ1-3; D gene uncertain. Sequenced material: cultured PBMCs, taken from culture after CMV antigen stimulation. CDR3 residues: CASSGGSSGNTIYF. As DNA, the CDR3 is TGTGCCAGCTCAGGAGGGAGCTCTGGAAACACCATATATTTT.